The 14 T cell receptor beta chains below all came from one sample that was sequenced in a study of blood T cell repertoires in COVID-19. Produced via immunoSEQ multiplex PCR; TCRdb's table is partial and in-frame only. The sample lists about 140,000 clones; 86% were seen once. The sample was peripheral blood. The source is a woman in her sixties with acute or convalescent COVID-19.

The chain joins TRBV21-1 to TRBJ2-7; TRBD1 reflects the table's D call only, with no check against the DNA. TRBV21-1 is flagged as a pseudogene. The CDR3 is made up of 13 amino acids. The CDR3 spells CASSIDIFHEQYF. The CDR3 DNA reads as TGTGCCAGCAGCATAGACATCTTCCACGAGCAGTACTTC.

This chain joins TRBV19 and TRBJ2-7; TRBD2 aligns across 12 bases. Trimming removed 6 bases from V and 2 bases from J; junction bases left unmatched: 5. This CDR3 region has 15 residues. CDR1 and CDR2 from the germline V gene are LNHDA and SQIVND (reference sequence). The CDR3 DNA reads as TGTGCCAGTAGCAGACTAGCGGGGGCCGCCTACGAGCAGTACTTC. It encodes CASSRLAGAAYEQYF.

This chain uses TRBV5-1 with TRBJ1-1; TRBD1 aligns across 9 bases. Per germline, CDR1 SGHRS and CDR2 YFSETQ. Unmatched junction bases numbered 12, after V lost 4 bases and J lost 5 bases. There are 16 residues in the CDR3. CDR3 sequence: CASSGVPGQGGTEAFF. CDR3 sequence (DNA): TGCGCCAGCAGCGGGGTACCGGGACAGGGCGGGACTGAAGCTTTCTTT.

J is TRBJ2-7 and V is TRBV5-1; 7 bases are a match to TRBD1. CDR1 is SGHRS, CDR2 YFSETQ, per germline. This CDR3 spans 15 amino acids. V dropped 4 bases and J dropped 6; count of bases not matched to a gene: 13. Written as DNA, the CDR3 is TGCGCCAGCAGCGCGCCAACGACAGGGTTTGGCGAGCAGTACTTC. Residues: CASSAPTTGFGEQYF.

The V call is TRBV2, the J call TRBJ2-1; D call uncertain. The CDR3 totals 15 residues. V was clipped by 4 bases and J by 4 bases, with 14 bases between them. Germline lookup yields CDR1 SNHLY and CDR2 FYNNEI. CDR3 bases: TGTGCCAGCAGTGTAGTGACACTGAGTTACAATGAGCAGTTCTTC. Translating it yields CASSVVTLSYNEQFF. The full variable domain, rest sourced from reference TRBV2 and TRBJ2-1, is EPEVTQTPSHQVTQMGQEVILRCVPISNHLYFYWYRQILGQKVEFLVSFYNNEISEKSEIFDDQFSVERPDGSNFTLKIRSTKLEDSAMYFCASSVVTLSYNEQFFGPGTRLTVL.

The chain has TRBV30 and TRBJ2-4; 7 positions agree with TRBD2. The V gene end was trimmed by 3 bases and the J gene end by 1 base; junction bases not matched to a gene: 3. Germline V gene sequence: CDR1 GTSNPN, CDR2 SVGIG (reference sequence). CDR3 length: 14 residues. CDR3 protein: CAWRGGTAKNIQYF. CDR3 coding DNA: TGTGCCTGGAGGGGGGGGACGGCCAAAAACATTCAGTACTTC.

This chain links TRBV7-2 with TRBJ1-2; the match to TRBD1 covers 7 bases. CDR3 size: 13 residues. Trimming removed 5 bases from V and 4 bases from J; junction bases left unmatched: 4. Germline-derived CDR1 and CDR2 are SGHTA and FQGNSA. The CDR3 spells CASSDRDFYGYTF. DNA for the CDR3: TGTGCCAGCAGCGACAGGGATTTCTATGGCTACACCTTC.

This clone was counted between two and nine times. The chain carries TRBV4-3 and TRBJ1-5, with a possible D match to TRBD1 (5 bases). The CDR3 sequence is 14 residues long. Germline lookup yields CDR1 LGHNA and CDR2 YSLEER. Trimming took 1 base from V and 6 from J, leaving 10 bases between them. The CDR3 loop is CASSQVGVGQPQHF. For the CDR3, the DNA is TGCGCCAGCAGCCAAGTAGGGGTGGGTCAGCCCCAGCATTTT.

The chain carries TRBV2 and TRBJ2-7, with D perhaps matching TRBD1 (6 bases). CDR3 length: 14 residues. Germline values: CDR1 SNHLY, CDR2 FYNNEI. V dropped 6 bases and J dropped 0 bases, with 12 bases sitting between them. In nucleotides, the CDR3 is TGTGCCAGCAGGAACCAGGGGACCTCCTACGAGCAGTACTTC. This sequence encodes CASRNQGTSYEQYF. Full variable domain (missing parts from reference TRBV2 and TRBJ2-7): EPEVTQTPSHQVTQMGQEVILRCVPISNHLYFYWYRQILGQKVEFLVSFYNNEISEKSEIFDDQFSVERPDGSNFTLKIRSTKLEDSAMYFCASRNQGTSYEQYFGPGTRLTVT.

The rearrangement uses TRBV5-4 and TRBJ2-5; TRBD2 is a possible D gene (6 bases). There are 13 residues in the CDR3. Germline CDR1 SGHNT, CDR2 YYREEE (reference sequence). The V end was cut by 4 bases, the J end by 3 bases, with 10 bases between. CDR3 DNA sequence: TGTGCCAGCAGCCGGGCGGGGAAAGAGACCCAGTACTTC. Translating it yields CASSRAGKETQYF.

CDR3 in amino acids: CASSAGALTQYF. The DNA of the CDR3 is TGTGCCAGCAGCGCCGGAGCCCTGACCCAGTACTTC. This chain links TRBV2 with TRBJ2-7, with D unresolved. TRBJ2-5 explains the end of the DNA better; the J call may be wrong. There are 12 residues in the CDR3. Germline V gives CDR1 SNHLY, CDR2 FYNNEI.

The chain carries TRBV7-2 and TRBJ2-1, with D maybe TRBD2 (6 bases). The ends were cut back, 0 bases at V and 0 bases at J, with 18 bases in the middle. The germline V gene encodes CDR1 SGHTA and CDR2 FQGNSA. This CDR3 region has 19 residues. The CDR3 loop reads CASSLARSWDSSSYNEQFF. As DNA, the CDR3 is TGTGCCAGCAGCTTAGCGCGTTCGTGGGACTCTAGCTCCTACAATGAGCAGTTCTTC.

The rearrangement joins TRBV20-1 to TRBJ2-3; 7 bases are a match to TRBD1. The CDR3 extends over 14 amino acids. Per germline, CDR1 DFQATT and CDR2 SNEGSKA (reference sequence). Trimming at V came to 3 bases and at J to 4 bases, leaving 7 bases not matched to a gene. The CDR3 DNA sequence: TGCAGTGCTAGTAGAGGGGGCCTAGCAGATACGCAGTATTTT. It specifies CSASRGGLADTQYF.

The rearrangement joins TRBV7-9 to TRBJ1-2; D is undetermined. From germline, CDR1 is SEHNR and CDR2 FQNEAQ (reference sequence). The CDR3 spans 17 residues. The V end lost 1 base, the J end lost 5 bases, and 20 bases lay between the germline ends. The CDR3 DNA sequence: TGTGCCAGCAGCTTAGATGCGTCGGCAGGCAAGCTTTATGGCTACACCTTC. This codes for CASSLDASAGKLYGYTF. Looking up the rest from reference TRBV7-9 and TRBJ1-2 gives the full variable domain: DTGVSQNPRHKITKRGQNVTFRCDPISEHNRLYWYRQTLGQGPEFLTYFQNEAQLEKSRLLSDRFSAERPKGSFSTLEIQRTEQGDSAMYLCASSLDASAGKLYGYTFGSGTRLTVV.